This entry describes one TCR beta chain. This record comes from a study of shared clonotypes between healthy human individuals. CDR1 SEHNR and CDR2 FQNEAQ come from the germline V gene (reference sequence). The CDR3 runs 13 residues. V was shortened by 3 bases and J by 7 bases, with 10 bases between the two germline ends. Donors were healthy HIV-negative adults without recent acute infections or vaccinations. Sequenced by immunoSEQ multiplex PCR; TCRdb stores in-frame clones only, minus some. This sample has fewer than 600,000 clones, with roughly 80% found just once. The J gene is TRBJ2-4, the V gene TRBV7-9; D unresolved. The sample was PBMCs. The origin of this receptor is a woman aged 40 to 55 in good health. Some clones in this sample may be carry-over from other donors' samples. CDR3 loop: CASSFYYPNIQYF. Here the CDR3 DNA reads TGTGCCAGCAGCTTCTACTACCCCAACATTCAGTACTTC.